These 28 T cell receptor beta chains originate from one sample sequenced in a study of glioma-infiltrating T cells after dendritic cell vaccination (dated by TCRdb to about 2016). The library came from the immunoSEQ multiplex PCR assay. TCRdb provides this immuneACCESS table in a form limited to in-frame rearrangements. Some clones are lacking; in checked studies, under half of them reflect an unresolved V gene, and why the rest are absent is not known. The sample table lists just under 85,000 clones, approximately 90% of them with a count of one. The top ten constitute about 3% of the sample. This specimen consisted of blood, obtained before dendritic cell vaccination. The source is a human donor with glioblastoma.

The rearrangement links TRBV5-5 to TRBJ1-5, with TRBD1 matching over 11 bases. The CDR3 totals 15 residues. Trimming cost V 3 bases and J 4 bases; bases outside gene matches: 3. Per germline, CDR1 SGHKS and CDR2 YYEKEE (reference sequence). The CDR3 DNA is TGTGCCAGCAGCTGGGGACAGGGGGTTAATCAGCCCCAGCATTTT. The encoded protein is CASSWGQGVNQPQHF.

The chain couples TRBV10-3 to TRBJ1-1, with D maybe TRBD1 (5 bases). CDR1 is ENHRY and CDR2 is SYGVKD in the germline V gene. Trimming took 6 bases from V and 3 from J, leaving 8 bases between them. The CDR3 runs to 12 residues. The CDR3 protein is CAISIGDTEAFF. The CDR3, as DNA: TGTGCCATCAGCATAGGGGACACTGAAGCTTTCTTT.

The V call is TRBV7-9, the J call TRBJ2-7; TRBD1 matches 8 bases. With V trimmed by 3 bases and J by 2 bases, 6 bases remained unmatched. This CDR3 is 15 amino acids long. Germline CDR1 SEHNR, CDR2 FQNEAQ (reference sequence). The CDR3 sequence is CASSFGQGLAYEQYF. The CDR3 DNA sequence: TGTGCCAGCAGCTTCGGACAGGGTCTCGCCTACGAGCAGTACTTC.

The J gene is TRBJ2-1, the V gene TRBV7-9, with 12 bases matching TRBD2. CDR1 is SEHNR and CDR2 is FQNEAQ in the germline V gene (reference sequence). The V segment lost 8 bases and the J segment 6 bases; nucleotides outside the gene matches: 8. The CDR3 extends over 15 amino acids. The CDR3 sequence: CASPRTSGVSNEQFF. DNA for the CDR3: TGTGCCAGCCCTAGGACTAGCGGGGTATCCAATGAGCAGTTCTTC.

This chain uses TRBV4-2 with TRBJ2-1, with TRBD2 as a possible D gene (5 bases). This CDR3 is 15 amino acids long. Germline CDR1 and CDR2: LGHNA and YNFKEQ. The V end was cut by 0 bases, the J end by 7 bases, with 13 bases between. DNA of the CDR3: TGTGCCAGCAGCCAAGATATGGTAGCGATTAATGAGCAGTTCTTC. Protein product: CASSQDMVAINEQFF.

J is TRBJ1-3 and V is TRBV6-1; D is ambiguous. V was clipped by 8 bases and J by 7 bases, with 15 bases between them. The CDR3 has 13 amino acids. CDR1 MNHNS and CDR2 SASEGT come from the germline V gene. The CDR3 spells CASGTRSSNTIYF. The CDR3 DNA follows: TGTGCCAGCGGAACACGGAGTTCGAACACCATATATTTT.

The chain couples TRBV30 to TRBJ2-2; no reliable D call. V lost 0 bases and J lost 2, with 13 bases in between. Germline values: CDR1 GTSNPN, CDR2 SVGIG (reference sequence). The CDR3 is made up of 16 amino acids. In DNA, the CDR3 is TGTGCCTGGAGTGTTCGGCGGCTGGTAAACACCGGGGAGCTGTTTTTT. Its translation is CAWSVRRLVNTGELFF. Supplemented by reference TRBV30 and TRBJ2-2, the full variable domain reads SQTIHQWPATLVQPVGSPLSLECTVEGTSNPNLYWYRQAAGRGLQLLFYSVGIGQISSEVPQNLSASRPQDRQFILSSKKLLLSDSGFYLCAWSVRRLVNTGELFFGEGSRLTVL.

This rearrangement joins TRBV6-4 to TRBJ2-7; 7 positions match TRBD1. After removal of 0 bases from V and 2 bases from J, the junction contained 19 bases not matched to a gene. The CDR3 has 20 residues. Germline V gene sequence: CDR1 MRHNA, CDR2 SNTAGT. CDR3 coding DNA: TGTGCCAGCAGTGACTCTACAGGGGACAGTAAGGGGCCTTTACCCTACGAGCAGTACTTC. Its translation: CASSDSTGDSKGPLPYEQYF.

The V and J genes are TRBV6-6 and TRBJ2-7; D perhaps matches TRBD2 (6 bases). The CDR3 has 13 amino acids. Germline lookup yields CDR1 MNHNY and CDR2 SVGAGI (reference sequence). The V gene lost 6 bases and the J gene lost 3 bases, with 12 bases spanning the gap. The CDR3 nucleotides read TGTGCCAGCAGCCGTGGACTAAGCTACGAGCAGTACTTC. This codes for CASSRGLSYEQYF.

The chain's CDR3 is CASSDRVGIQYF. CDR3 DNA: TGTGCCAGCAGCGACAGGGTGGGCATTCAGTACTTC. V and J are TRBV2 and TRBJ2-4; 7 nucleotides line up with TRBD1. The CDR3 has 12 amino acids. The trim removed 6 bases at V and 9 bases at J, leaving 5 bases unmatched. Germline V CDR1 and CDR2: SNHLY, FYNNEI.

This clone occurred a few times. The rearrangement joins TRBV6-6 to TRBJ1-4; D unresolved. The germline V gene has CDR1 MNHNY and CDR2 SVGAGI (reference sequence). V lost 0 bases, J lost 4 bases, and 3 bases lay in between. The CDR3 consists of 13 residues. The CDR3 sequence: CASSYSYNEKLFF. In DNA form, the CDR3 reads TGTGCCAGCAGTTACTCATATAATGAAAAACTGTTTTTT.

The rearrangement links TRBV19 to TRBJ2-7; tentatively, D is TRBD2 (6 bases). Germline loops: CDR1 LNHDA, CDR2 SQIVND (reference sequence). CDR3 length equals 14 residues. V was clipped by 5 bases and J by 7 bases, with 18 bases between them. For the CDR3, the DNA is TGTGCCAGTAGTCAAGGGGTCTCCCGGGGGGAGCAGTACTTC. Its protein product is CASSQGVSRGEQYF.

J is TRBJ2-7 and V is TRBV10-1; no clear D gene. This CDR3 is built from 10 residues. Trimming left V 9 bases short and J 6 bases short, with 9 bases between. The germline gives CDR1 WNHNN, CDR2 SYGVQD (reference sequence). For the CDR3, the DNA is TGCGCCAGTCGATCTAGCGAGCAGTACTTC. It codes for CASRSSEQYF.

The CDR3 reads CASSALVTSGVGEQFF. As DNA, the CDR3 is TGTGCCAGCAGTGCTCTTGTGACTAGCGGGGTCGGTGAGCAGTTCTTC. The J gene is TRBJ2-1, the V gene TRBV2, with 11 bases that match TRBD2. Germline values: CDR1 SNHLY, CDR2 FYNNEI. V gave up 4 bases and J gave up 9 bases; unmatched junction bases: 11. The CDR3 is made up of 16 amino acids.

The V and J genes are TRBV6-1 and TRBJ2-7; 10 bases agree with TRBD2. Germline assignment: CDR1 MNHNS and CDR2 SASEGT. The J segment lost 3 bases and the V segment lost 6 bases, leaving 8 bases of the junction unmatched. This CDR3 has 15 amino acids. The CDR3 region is CASRPVLAGNYEQYF. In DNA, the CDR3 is TGTGCCAGCAGACCCGTACTAGCGGGGAACTACGAGCAGTACTTC.

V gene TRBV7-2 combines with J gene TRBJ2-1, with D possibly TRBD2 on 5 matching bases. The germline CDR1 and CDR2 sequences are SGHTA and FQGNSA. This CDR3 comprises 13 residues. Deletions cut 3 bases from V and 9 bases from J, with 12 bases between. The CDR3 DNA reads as TGTGCCAGCAGCTTCCGGACTGGAGGTGAGCAGTTCTTC. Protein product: CASSFRTGGEQFF.

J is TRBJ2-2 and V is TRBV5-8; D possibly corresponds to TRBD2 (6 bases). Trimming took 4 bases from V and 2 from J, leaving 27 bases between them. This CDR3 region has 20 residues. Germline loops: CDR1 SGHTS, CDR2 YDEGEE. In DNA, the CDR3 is TGTGCCAGCAGCCGTATGACTAGGTTTAACCCACCAAAAAACACCGGGGAGCTGTTTTTT. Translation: CASSRMTRFNPPKNTGELFF.

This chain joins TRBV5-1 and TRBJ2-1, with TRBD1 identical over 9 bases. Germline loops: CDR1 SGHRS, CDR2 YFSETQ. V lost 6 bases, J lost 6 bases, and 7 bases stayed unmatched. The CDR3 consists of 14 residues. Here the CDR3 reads CASKMGQGGNEQFF. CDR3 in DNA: TGCGCCAGCAAAATGGGACAGGGAGGCAATGAGCAGTTCTTC.

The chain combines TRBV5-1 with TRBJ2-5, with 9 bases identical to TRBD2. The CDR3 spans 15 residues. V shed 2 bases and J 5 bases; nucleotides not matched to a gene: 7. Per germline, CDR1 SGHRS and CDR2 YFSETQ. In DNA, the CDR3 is TGCGCCAGCAGCTTAAATAGCGGGAGCCGGGAGACCCAGTACTTC. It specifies CASSLNSGSRETQYF.

CDR3 sequence (DNA): TGTGCCAGCAGATTAGCGGGGTACGAGCAGTACTTC. Protein product: CASRLAGYEQYF. The chain uses TRBV2 and TRBJ2-7; 8 positions agree with TRBD2. Germline lookup yields CDR1 SNHLY and CDR2 FYNNEI. This CDR3 is 12 amino acids long. Unmatched junction bases numbered 2, after V lost 6 bases and J lost 4 bases.

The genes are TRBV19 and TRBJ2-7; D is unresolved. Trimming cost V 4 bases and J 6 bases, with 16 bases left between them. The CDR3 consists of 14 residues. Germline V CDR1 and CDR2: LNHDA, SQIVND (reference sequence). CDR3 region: CASSTDIFPGEQYF. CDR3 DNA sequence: TGTGCCAGTAGTACTGACATATTCCCAGGCGAGCAGTACTTC. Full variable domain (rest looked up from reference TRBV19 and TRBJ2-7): DGGITQSPKYLFRKEGQNVTLSCEQNLNHDAMYWYRQDPGQGLRLIYYSQIVNDFQKGDIAEGYSVSREKKESFPLTVTSAQKNPTAFYLCASSTDIFPGEQYFGPGTRLTVT.

The CDR3 region has the DNA TGTGCCAGCAGCTCGCAGATGAACACTGAAGCTTTCTTT. Its protein is CASSSQMNTEAFF. The chain joins TRBV14 to TRBJ1-1; D is uncertain. The CDR3 contains 13 residues. Trimming cost V 5 bases and J 0 bases, with 7 bases left between them. The germline gives CDR1 SGHDN, CDR2 FVKESK.

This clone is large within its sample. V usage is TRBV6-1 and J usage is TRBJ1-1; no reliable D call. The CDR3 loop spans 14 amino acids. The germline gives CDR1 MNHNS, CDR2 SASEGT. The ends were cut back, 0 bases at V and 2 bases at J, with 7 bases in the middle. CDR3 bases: TGTGCCAGCAGTGAAGCCCCATTCAACACTGAAGCTTTCTTT. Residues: CASSEAPFNTEAFF.

The CDR3: CASSGGRGETQYF. The DNA for the CDR3 is TGTGCCAGCAGCGGCGGGAGGGGAGAGACCCAGTACTTC. The chain carries TRBV2 and TRBJ2-5; 9 bases agree with TRBD2. The CDR3 covers 13 residues. Germline trimming cut 6 bases from V and 4 bases from J; bases unmatched to any gene: 3. Germline CDR1 and CDR2: SNHLY and FYNNEI. The full variable domain, its missing parts supplied by reference TRBV2 and TRBJ2-5, is EPEVTQTPSHQVTQMGQEVILRCVPISNHLYFYWYRQILGQKVEFLVSFYNNEISEKSEIFDDQFSVERPDGSNFTLKIRSTKLEDSAMYFCASSGGRGETQYFGPGTRLLVL.

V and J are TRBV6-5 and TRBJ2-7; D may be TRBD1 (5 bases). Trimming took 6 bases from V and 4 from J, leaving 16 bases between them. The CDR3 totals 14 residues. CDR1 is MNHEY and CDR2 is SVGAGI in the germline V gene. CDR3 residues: CASSPGQGRYEQYF. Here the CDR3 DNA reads TGTGCCAGCAGCCCCGGGCAGGGAAGGTACGAGCAGTACTTC.

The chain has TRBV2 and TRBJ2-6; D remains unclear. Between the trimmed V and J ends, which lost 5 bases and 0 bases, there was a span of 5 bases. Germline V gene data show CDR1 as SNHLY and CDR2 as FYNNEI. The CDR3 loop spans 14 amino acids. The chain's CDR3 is CASSLVSGANVLTF. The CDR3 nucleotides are TGTGCCAGCAGTTTAGTCTCTGGGGCCAACGTCCTGACTTTC.

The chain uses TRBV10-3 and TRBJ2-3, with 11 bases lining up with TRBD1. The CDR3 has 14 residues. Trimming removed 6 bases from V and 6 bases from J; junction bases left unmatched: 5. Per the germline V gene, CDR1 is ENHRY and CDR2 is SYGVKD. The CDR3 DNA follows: TGTGCCATCAGACGGACAGGGGGCGGTGATACGCAGTATTTT. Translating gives CAIRRTGGGDTQYF.

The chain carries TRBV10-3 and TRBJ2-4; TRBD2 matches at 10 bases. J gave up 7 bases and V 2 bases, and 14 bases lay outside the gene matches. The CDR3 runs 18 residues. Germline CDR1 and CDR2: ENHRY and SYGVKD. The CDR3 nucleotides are TGTGCCATCAGTGAGCCAGGGAACCCAGCGGGAGGGGGGAACATTCAGTACTTC. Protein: CAISEPGNPAGGGNIQYF.